What follows is one T cell receptor beta chain and its context. Its antigen is as yet unknown. This sample stems from a study of T cell responses to AZD1222 COVID-19 vaccine. Clones were read by immunoSEQ multiplex PCR, and TCRdb kept only the in-frame ones, dropping some. Counted here are tens of thousands of clones, 70% to 80% occurring once; the ten biggest clones make up 25% to 30%. Overall study results and limits: In a largely white British group with more females than males, clonal diversity was possibly underestimated.

Germline lookup yields CDR1 DFQATT and CDR2 SNEGSKA (reference sequence). Deletions cut 6 bases from V and 1 base from J, with 6 bases between. The CDR3 runs to 11 residues. This chain uses TRBV20-1 with TRBJ2-5; D is undetermined. This sample comprised peripheral blood, obtained 28 days after the second dose of the MenACWY control vaccine. This clonotype was obtained from an adult who received the MenACWY meningococcal vaccine as a control. CDR3 bases: TGCAGTGCCGAGATCCAAGAGACCCAGTACTTC. This gives the protein CSAEIQETQYF.